The subject of this entry is one T cell receptor (beta chain). Its matching antigen is unknown. The data originate from a study of post-analysis software for immune sequencing data. In the study overall: Both relapsing-remitting and secondary progressive multiple sclerosis featured among the disease courses, as did progressive-relapsing multiple sclerosis.

Unique molecular identifiers featured in each of the TCR beta cDNA libraries. Each sample of roughly 1 to 11 million input T cells yielded around 500,000 cDNA molecules, so each molecule approximated one T cell. From the PCR reads, TCRdb called clonotypes with MiXCR, one entry per CDR3 protein. The sample yields about 680,000 distinct CDR3 sequences, roughly three fifths seen once. Study-level findings and limits: F measure showed strong co-clustering of same-batch samples. Multiple sclerosis patients had significantly lower normalized Chao1 diversity than controls. Relative to controls, patients had a few TRBV segments at higher frequency, with TRBV5-6, TRBV5-1 and TRBV20-1 among these.

V dropped 3 bases and J dropped 6 bases, with 12 bases sitting between them. The CDR3 is 13 residues long. Germline V gene sequence: CDR1 DFQATT, CDR2 SNEGSKA (reference sequence). The TCR originated in a girl aged 2 to 10 with multiple sclerosis. The specimen was blood. The chain joins TRBV20-1 to TRBJ2-1; the D call may be TRBD1 or TRBD2 (5 bases each). CDR3 loop: CSARKGPGNEQFF. In DNA, the CDR3 is TGCAGTGCTAGGAAGGGACCCGGCAATGAGCAGTTCTTC.